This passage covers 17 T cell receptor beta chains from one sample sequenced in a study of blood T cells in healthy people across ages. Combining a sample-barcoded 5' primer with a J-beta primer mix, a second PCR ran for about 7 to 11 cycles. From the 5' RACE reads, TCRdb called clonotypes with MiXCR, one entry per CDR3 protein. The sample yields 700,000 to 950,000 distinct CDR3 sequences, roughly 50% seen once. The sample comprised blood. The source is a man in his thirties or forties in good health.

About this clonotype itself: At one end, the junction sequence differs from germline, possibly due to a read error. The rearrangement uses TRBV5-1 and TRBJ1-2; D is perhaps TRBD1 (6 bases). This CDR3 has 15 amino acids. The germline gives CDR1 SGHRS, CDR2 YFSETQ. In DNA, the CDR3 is TGCGCCAGCAGTTTGGGGGCAGTTACTAACTATGGCTACACCTTC. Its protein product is CASSLGAVTNYGYTF.

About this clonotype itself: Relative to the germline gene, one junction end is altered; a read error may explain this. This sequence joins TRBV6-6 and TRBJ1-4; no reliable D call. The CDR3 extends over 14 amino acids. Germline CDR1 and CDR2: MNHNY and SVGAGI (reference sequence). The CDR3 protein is CAGSSGATNEKLFF. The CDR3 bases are TGTGCCGGCAGTTCGGGCGCAACTAATGAAAAACTGTTTTTT.

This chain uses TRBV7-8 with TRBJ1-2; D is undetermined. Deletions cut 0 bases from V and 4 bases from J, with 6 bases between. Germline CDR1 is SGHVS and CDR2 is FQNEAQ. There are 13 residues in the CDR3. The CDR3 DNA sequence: TGTGCCAGCAGCTTAGCCCCTTCCTATGGCTACACCTTC. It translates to CASSLAPSYGYTF.

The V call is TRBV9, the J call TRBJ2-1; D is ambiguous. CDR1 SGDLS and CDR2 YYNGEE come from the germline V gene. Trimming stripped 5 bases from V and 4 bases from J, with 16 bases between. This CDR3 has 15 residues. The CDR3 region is CASSGEFGRYNEQFF. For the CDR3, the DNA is TGTGCCAGCAGTGGCGAATTTGGACGGTACAATGAGCAGTTCTTC. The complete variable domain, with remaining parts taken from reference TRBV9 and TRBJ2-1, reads DSGVTQTPKHLITATGQRVTLRCSPRSGDLSVYWYQQSLDQGLQFLIQYYNGEERAKGNILERFSAQQFPDLHSELNLSSLELGDSALYFCASSGEFGRYNEQFFGPGTRLTVL.

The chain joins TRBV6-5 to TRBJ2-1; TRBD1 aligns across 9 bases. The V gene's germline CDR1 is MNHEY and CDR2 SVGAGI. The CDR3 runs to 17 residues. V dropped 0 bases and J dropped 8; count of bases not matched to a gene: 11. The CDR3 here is CASSYSRATGGWDEQFF. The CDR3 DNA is TGTGCCAGCAGTTACTCGAGGGCGACAGGGGGTTGGGATGAGCAGTTCTTC.

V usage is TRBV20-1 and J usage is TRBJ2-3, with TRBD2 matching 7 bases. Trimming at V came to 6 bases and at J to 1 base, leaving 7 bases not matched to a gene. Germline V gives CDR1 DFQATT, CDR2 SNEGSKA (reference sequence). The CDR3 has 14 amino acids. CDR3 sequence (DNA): TGCAGTGCCCTCACTAGCGAGGGCACAGATACGCAGTATTTT. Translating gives CSALTSEGTDTQYF.

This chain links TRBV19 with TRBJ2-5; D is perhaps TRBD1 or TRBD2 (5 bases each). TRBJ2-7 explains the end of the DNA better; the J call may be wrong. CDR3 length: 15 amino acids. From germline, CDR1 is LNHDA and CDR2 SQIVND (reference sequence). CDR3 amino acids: CASSIFQGTVGEQYF. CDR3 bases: TGTGCCAGTAGTATCTTCCAAGGGACCGTCGGCGAGCAGTACTTC.

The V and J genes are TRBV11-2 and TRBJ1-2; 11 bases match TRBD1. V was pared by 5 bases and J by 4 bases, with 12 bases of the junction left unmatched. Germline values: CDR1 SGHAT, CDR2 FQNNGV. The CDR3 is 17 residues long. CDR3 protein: CASSHVRRTGGSYGYTF. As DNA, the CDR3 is TGTGCCAGCAGCCACGTTCGACGGACAGGGGGCTCCTATGGCTACACCTTC.

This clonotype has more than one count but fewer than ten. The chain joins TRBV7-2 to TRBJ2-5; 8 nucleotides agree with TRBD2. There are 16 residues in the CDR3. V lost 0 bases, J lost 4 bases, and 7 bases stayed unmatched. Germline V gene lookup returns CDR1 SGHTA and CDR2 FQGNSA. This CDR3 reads CASSLAAGAASETQYF. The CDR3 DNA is TGTGCCAGCAGCTTAGCAGCGGGGGCTGCGTCAGAGACCCAGTACTTC.

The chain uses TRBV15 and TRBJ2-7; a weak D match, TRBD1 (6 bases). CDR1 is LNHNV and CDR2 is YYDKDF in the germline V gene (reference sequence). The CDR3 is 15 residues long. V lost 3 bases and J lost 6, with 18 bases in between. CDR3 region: CATSRPGHTRSEQYF. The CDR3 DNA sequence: TGTGCCACCAGCAGGCCGGGACACACCCGTTCCGAGCAGTACTTC.

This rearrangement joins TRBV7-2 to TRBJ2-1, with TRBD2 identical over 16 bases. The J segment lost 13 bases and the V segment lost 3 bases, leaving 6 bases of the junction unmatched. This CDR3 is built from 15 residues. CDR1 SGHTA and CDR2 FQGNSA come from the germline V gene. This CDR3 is CASSFGTSGRETQFF. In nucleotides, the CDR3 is TGTGCCAGCAGCTTCGGGACTAGCGGGAGGGAGACCCAGTTCTTC.

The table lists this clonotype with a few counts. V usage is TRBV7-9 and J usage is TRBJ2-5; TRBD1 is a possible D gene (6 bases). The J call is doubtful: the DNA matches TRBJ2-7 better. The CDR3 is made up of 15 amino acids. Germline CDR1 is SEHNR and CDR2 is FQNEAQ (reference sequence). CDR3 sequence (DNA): TGTGCCAGCAGCTCCACCGGGCAGGGGCATACCGAGCAGTACTTC. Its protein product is CASSSTGQGHTEQYF.

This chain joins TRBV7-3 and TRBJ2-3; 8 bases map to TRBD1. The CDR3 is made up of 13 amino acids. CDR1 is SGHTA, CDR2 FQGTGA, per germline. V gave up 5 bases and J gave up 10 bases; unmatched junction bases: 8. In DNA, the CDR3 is TGTGCCAGCAGCGACCGACAGGGGCGATCGCAGTATTTT. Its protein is CASSDRQGRSQYF.

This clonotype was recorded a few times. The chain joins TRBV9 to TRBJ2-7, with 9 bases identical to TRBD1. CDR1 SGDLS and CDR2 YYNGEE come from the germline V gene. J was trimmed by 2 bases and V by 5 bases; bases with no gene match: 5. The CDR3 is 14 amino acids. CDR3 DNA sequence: TGTGCCAGCAGTGTCGGACAGGGGCCCTACGAGCAGTACTTC. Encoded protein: CASSVGQGPYEQYF.

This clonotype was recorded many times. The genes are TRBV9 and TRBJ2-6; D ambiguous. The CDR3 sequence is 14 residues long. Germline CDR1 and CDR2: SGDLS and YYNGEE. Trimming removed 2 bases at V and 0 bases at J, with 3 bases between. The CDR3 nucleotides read TGTGCCAGCAGCGTGAGCTCTGGGGCCAACGTCCTGACTTTC. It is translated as CASSVSSGANVLTF.

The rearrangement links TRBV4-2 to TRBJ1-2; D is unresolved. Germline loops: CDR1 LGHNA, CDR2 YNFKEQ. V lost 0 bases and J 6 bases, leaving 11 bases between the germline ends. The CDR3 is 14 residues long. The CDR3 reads CASSQEMGGDGYTF. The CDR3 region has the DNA TGTGCCAGCAGCCAAGAAATGGGAGGCGATGGCTACACCTTC.

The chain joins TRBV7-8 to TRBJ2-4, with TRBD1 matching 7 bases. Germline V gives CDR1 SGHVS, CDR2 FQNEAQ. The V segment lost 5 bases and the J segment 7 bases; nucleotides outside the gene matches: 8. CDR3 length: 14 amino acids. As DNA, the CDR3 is TGTGCCAGCAGCCGGGACAGCGGATGGAACATTCAGTACTTC. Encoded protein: CASSRDSGWNIQYF.